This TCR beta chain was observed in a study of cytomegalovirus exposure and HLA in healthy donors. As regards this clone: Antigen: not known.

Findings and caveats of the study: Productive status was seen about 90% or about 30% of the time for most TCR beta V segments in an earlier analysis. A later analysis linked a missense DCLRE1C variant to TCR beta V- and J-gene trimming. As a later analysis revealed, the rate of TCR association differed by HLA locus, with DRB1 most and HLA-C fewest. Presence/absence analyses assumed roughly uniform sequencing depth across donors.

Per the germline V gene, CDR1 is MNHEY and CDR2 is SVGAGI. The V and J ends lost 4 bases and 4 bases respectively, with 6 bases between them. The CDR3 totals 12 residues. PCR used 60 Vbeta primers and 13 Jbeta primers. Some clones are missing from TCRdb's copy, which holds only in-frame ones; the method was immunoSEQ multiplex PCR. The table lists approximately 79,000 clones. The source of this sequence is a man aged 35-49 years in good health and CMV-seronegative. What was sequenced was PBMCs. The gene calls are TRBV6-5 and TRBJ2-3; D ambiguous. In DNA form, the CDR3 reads TGTGCCAGCAGTTTCCCAGCAGATACGCAGTATTTT. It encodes CASSFPADTQYF.